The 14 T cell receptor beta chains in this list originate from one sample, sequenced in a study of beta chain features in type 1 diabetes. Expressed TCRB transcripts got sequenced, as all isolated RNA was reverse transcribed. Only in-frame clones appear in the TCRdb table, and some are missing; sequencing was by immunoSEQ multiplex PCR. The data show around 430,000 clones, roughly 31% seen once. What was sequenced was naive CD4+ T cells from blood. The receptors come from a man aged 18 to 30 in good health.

CDR3 sequence: CASSLDPQLAGVNNEQFF. CDR3 DNA sequence: TGTGCCAGCAGCTTAGACCCCCAGCTAGCGGGAGTAAACAATGAGCAGTTCTTC. The chain employs TRBV13 and TRBJ2-1, with 10 bases lining up with TRBD2. CDR1 is PRHDT, CDR2 FYEKMQ, per germline (reference sequence). The CDR3 extends over 18 amino acids. V gave up 1 base and J gave up 5 bases; unmatched junction bases: 11.

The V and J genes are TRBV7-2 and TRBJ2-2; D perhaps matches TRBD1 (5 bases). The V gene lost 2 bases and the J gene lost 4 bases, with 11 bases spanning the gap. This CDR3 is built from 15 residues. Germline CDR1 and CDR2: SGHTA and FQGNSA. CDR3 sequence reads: CASSLLWGGTGELFF. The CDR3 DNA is TGTGCCAGCAGCTTATTGTGGGGCGGCACCGGGGAGCTGTTTTTT.

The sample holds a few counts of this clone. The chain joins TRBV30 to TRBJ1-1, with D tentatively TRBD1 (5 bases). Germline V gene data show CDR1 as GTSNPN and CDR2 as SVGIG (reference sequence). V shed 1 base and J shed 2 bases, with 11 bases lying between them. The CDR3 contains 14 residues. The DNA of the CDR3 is TGTGCCTGGAGTGAATCAGGGTACAACACTGAAGCTTTCTTT. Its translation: CAWSESGYNTEAFF.

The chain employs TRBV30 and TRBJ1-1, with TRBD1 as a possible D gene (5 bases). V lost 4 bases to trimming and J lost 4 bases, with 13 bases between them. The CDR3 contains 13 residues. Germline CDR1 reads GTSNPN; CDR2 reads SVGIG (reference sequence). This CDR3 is CAWKNGGGTEAFF. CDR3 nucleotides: TGTGCCTGGAAGAACGGGGGAGGCACTGAAGCTTTCTTT.

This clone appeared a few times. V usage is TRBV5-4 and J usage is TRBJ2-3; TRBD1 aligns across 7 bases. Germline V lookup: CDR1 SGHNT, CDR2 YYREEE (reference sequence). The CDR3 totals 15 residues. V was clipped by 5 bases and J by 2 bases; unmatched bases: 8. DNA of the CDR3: TGTGCCAGCAGTCTTTTGACAGGGTTCACAGATACGCAGTATTTT. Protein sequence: CASSLLTGFTDTQYF.

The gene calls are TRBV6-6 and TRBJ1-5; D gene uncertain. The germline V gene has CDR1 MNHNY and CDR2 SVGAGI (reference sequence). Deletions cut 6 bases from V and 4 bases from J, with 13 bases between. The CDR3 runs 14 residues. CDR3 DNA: TGTGCCAGCAGGGAGGGTGGTCGGAATCAGCCCCAGCATTTT. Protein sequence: CASREGGRNQPQHF.

DNA of the CDR3: TGTGCCAGCAGTGCCCTACTAGCGGGAGGAAGTGAGACCCAGTACTTC. It yields the protein CASSALLAGGSETQYF. The gene calls are TRBV6-1 and TRBJ2-5; 12 bases are a match to TRBD2. The V segment lost 4 bases and the J segment 5 bases; nucleotides outside the gene matches: 8. This CDR3 is built from 16 residues. Per germline, CDR1 MNHNS and CDR2 SASEGT.

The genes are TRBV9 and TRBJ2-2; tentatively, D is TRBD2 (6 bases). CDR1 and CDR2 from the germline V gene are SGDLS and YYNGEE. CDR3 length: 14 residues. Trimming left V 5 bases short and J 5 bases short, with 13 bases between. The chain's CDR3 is CASRGTVRTGELFF. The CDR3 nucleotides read TGTGCCAGCAGGGGGACTGTTCGTACCGGGGAGCTGTTTTTT.

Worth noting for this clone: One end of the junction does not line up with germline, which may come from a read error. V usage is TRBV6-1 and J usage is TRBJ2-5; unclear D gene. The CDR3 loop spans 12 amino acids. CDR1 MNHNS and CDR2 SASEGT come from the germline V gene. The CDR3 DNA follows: TGTGCCATCAGTGAGTCGAAAGAGACCCAGTACTTC. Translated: CAISESKETQYF.

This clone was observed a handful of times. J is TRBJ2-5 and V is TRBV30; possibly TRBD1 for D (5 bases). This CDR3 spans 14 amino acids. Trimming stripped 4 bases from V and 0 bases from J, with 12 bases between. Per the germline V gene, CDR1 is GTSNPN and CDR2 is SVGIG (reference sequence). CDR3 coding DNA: TGTGCCTGGAAGGTCGCGGACAACCAAGAGACCCAGTACTTC. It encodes CAWKVADNQETQYF.

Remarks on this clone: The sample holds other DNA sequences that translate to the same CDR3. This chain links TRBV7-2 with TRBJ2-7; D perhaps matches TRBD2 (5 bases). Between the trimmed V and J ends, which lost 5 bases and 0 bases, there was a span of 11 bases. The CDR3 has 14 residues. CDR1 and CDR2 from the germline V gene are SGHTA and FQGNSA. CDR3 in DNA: TGTGCCAGCAGCCTGGACGGGAACTCCTACGAGCAGTACTTC. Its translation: CASSLDGNSYEQYF.

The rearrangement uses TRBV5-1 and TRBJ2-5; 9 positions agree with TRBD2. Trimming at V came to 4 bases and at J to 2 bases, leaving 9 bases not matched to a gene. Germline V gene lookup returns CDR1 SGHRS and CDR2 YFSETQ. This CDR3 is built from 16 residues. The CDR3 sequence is CASSPEAGLAQETQYF. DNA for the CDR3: TGCGCCAGCAGCCCGGAGGCGGGACTAGCACAAGAGACCCAGTACTTC.

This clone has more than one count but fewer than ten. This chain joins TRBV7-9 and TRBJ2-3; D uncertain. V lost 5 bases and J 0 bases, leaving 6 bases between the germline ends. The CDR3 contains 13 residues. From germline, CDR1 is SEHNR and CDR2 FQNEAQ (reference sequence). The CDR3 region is CASSPLSTDTQYF. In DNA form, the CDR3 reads TGTGCCAGCAGCCCCCTGAGCACAGATACGCAGTATTTT.

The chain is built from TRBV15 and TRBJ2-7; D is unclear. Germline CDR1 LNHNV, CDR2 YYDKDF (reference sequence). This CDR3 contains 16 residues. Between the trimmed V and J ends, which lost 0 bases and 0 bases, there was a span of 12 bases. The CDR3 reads CATSRDGRTTSYEQYF. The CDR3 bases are TGTGCCACCAGCAGAGACGGCAGGACCACCTCCTACGAGCAGTACTTC.